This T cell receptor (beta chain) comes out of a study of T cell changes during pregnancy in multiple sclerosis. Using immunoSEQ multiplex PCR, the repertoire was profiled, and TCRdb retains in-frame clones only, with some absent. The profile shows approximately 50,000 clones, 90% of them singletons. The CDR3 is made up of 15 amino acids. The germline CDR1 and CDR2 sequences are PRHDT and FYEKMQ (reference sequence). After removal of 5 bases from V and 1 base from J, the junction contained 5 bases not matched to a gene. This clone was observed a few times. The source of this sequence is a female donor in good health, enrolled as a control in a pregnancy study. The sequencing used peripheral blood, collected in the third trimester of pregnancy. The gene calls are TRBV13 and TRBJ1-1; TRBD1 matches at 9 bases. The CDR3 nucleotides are TGTGCCAGCAGCGGCGACAGGGGGGGGAACACTGAAGCTTTCTTT. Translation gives CASSGDRGGNTEAFF.